One sample yielded the 10 T cell receptor beta chains listed below, sequenced in a study of chemoradiotherapy in HPV16-positive cancers. Here immunoSEQ multiplex PCR was the method, and the copy in TCRdb shows in-frame clones only, minus some. The data hold over 5,000 clones, with 70% to 90% observed a single time. The source material was tumor tissue, sampled from a patient who underwent chemoradiotherapy. Receptors originate from a human donor with HPV-associated anogenital cancer.

V is TRBV10-3 and J is TRBJ2-5; D tentatively reads TRBD1 or TRBD2 (6 bases each). Germline CDR1 reads ENHRY; CDR2 reads SYGVKD. The V and J ends lost 10 bases and 5 bases respectively, with 17 bases between them. The CDR3 loop spans 13 amino acids. CDR3 DNA: TGTGCCAGTACCGAGGGGGGCGGTGAGACCCAGTACTTC. Translating gives CASTEGGGETQYF.

The genes are TRBV19 and TRBJ2-1; 8 nucleotides agree with TRBD2. Looked up from germline, CDR1 is LNHDA and CDR2 is SQIVND (reference sequence). The CDR3 is 15 residues long. The V segment lost 5 bases and the J segment 6 bases; nucleotides outside the gene matches: 9. The CDR3 DNA reads as TGTGCCAGTAGTTGGGAAGGACTAGCCGGCAATGAGCAGTTCTTC. It specifies CASSWEGLAGNEQFF.

There are a few counts of this clone. The chain couples TRBV25-1 to TRBJ1-2, with TRBD1 as a possible D gene (5 bases). Germline assignment: CDR1 MGHDK and CDR2 SYGVNS. The V gene lost 6 bases and the J gene lost 3 bases, with 11 bases spanning the gap. This CDR3 region has 13 residues. For the CDR3, the DNA is TGTGCCAGCAGGCGGGGGGTGGACTATGGCTACACCTTC. The encoded protein is CASRRGVDYGYTF.

This chain joins TRBV7-3 and TRBJ1-2; the match to TRBD1 covers 7 bases. The CDR3 is 13 amino acids. CDR1 is SGHTA, CDR2 FQGTGA, per germline. V was pared by 3 bases and J by 12 bases, with 10 bases of the junction left unmatched. Here the CDR3 DNA reads TGTGCCAGCAGCTTGGACAGGTCCACGGGCCACACCTTC. Protein sequence: CASSLDRSTGHTF.

This clone appeared a single time. This chain uses TRBV11-2 with TRBJ1-5, with unresolved D. V gave up 3 bases and J gave up 5 bases, with 8 bases separating them. The germline V gene encodes CDR1 SGHAT and CDR2 FQNNGV. The CDR3 has 13 amino acids. DNA for the CDR3: TGTGCCAGCAGCTTGGCCCAGGATCAGCCCCAGCATTTT. Translated: CASSLAQDQPQHF.

V gene TRBV7-9 combines with J gene TRBJ1-6; 8 bases match TRBD1. Germline V gene data show CDR1 as SEHNR and CDR2 as FQNEAQ (reference sequence). The CDR3 has 17 residues. V lost 5 bases to trimming and J lost 0 bases; unmatched junction nucleotides: 6. CDR3 loop: CASSPDRGTSYNSPLHF. The CDR3 DNA reads as TGTGCCAGCAGCCCCGACAGGGGAACCTCCTATAATTCACCCCTCCACTTT.

This chain joins TRBV4-2 and TRBJ2-7, with 9 bases fitting TRBD1. With 0 bases clipped from V and 4 bases from J, the junction kept 4 bases outside the gene matches. Per germline, CDR1 LGHNA and CDR2 YNFKEQ. The CDR3 runs 15 residues. Written as DNA, the CDR3 is TGTGCCAGCAGCCAAGAAGGGACAGGGTGGTACGAGCAGTACTTC. This translates into CASSQEGTGWYEQYF.

The chain couples TRBV27 to TRBJ2-7; TRBD1 matches at 7 bases. V lost 6 bases and J lost 2; bases outside the gene matches: 4. This CDR3 region has 13 residues. The germline V gene has CDR1 MNHEY and CDR2 SMNVEV (reference sequence). CDR3 in DNA: TGTGCCAGCAGGACAGGGCTCCCCTACGAGCAGTACTTC. It translates to CASRTGLPYEQYF.

This chain uses TRBV9 with TRBJ2-1, with 8 bases lining up with TRBD1. V was pared by 0 bases and J by 4 bases, with 3 bases of the junction left unmatched. Germline V gene data show CDR1 as SGDLS and CDR2 as YYNGEE. The CDR3 loop spans 15 amino acids. This CDR3 is CASSVGTGSYNEQFF. Here the CDR3 DNA reads TGTGCCAGCAGCGTAGGGACAGGGTCATACAATGAGCAGTTCTTC. The full variable domain, completed using reference TRBV9 and TRBJ2-1, is DSGVTQTPKHLITATGQRVTLRCSPRSGDLSVYWYQQSLDQGLQFLIQYYNGEERAKGNILERFSAQQFPDLHSELNLSSLELGDSALYFCASSVGTGSYNEQFFGPGTRLTVL.

CDR3 in amino acids: CASGHQNTEAFF. CDR3 bases: TGTGCCAGCGGACACCAGAACACTGAAGCTTTCTTT. The gene calls are TRBV11-1 and TRBJ1-1; D is possibly TRBD1 (5 bases). The CDR3 sequence is 12 residues long. Germline V gene sequence: CDR1 SGHAT, CDR2 FQDESV (reference sequence). V shed 8 bases and J shed 1 base, with 8 bases lying between them.